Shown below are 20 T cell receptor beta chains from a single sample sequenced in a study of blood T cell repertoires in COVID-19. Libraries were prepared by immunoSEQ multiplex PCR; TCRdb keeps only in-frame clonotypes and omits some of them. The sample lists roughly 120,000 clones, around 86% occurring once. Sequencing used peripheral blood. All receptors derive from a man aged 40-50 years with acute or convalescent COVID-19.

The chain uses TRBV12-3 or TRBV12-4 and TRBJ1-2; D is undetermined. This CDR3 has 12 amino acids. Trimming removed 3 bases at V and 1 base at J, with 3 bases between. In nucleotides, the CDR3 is TGTGCCAGCAGTTTGTATAACTATGGCTACACCTTC. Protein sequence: CASSLYNYGYTF.

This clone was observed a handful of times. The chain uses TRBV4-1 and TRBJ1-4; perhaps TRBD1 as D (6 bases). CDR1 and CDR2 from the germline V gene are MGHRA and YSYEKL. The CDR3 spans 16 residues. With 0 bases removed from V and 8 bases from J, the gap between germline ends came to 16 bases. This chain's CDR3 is CASSQDISRGREKLFF. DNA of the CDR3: TGCGCCAGCAGCCAAGACATATCCAGGGGCAGGGAAAAACTGTTTTTT.

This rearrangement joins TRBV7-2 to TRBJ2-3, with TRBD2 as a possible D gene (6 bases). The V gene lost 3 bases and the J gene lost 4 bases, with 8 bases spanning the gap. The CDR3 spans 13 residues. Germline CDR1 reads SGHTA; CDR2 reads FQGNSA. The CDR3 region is CASSFWRADTQYF. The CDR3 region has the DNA TGTGCCAGCAGCTTTTGGAGGGCAGATACGCAGTATTTT.

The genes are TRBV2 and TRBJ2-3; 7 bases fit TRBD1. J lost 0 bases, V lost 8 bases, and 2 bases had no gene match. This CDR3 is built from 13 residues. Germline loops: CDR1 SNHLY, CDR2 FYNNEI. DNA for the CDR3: TGTGCCAGCCAGGGGGATAGCACAGATACGCAGTATTTT. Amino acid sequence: CASQGDSTDTQYF.

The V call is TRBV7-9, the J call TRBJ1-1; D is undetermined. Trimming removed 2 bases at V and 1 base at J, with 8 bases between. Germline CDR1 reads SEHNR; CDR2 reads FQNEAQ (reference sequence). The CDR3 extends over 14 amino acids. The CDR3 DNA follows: TGTGCCAGCAGCTTACGTGGCCCGAACACTGAAGCTTTCTTT. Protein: CASSLRGPNTEAFF.

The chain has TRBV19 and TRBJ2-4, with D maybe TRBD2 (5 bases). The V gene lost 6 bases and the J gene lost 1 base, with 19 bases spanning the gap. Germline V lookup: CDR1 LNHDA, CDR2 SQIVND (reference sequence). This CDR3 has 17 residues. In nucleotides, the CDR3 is TGTGCCAGTAGCCTAGCTTCACTAGGCGCGGCCAAAAACATTCAGTACTTC. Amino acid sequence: CASSLASLGAAKNIQYF.

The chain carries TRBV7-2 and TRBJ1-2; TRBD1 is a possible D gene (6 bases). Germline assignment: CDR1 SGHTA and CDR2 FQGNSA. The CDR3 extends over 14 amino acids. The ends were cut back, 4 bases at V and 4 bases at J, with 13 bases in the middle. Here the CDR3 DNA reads TGTGCCAGCAGCTACAGGACAGCTTCCTATGGCTACACCTTC. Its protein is CASSYRTASYGYTF.

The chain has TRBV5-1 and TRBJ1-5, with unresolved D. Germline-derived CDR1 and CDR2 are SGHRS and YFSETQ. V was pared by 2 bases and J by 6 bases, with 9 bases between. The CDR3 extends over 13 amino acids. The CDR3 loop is CASSFNRGQPQHF. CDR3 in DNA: TGCGCCAGCAGCTTCAATCGGGGTCAGCCCCAGCATTTT.

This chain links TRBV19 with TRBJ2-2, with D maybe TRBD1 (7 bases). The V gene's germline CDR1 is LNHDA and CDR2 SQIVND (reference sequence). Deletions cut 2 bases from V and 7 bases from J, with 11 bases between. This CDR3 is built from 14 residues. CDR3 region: CASSIFRGDGELFF. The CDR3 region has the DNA TGTGCCAGTAGTATATTCAGGGGGGACGGGGAGCTGTTTTTT.

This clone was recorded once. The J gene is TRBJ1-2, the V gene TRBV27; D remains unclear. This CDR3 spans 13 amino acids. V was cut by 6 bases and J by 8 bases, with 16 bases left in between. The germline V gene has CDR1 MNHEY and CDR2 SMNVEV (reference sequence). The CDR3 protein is CASSPSHGLGYTF. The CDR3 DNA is TGTGCCAGCAGCCCTAGCCACGGGCTGGGCTACACCTTC.

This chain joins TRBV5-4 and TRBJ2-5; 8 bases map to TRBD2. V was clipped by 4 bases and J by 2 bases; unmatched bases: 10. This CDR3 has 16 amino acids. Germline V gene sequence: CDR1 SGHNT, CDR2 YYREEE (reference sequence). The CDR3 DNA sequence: TGTGCCAGCAGCCCCAATAGTAGCGGGGTACAAGAGACCCAGTACTTC. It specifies CASSPNSSGVQETQYF.

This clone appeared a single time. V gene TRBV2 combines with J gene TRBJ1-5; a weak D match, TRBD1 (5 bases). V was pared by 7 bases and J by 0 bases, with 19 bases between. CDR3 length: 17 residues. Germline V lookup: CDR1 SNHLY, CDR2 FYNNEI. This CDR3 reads CASTSWGGVYSNQPQHF. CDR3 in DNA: TGTGCCAGCACCTCATGGGGGGGTGTTTATAGCAATCAGCCCCAGCATTTT.

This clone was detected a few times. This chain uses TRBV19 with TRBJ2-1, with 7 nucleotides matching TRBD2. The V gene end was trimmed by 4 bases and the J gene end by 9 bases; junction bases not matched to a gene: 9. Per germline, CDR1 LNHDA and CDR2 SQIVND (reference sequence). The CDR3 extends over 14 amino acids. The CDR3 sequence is CASSRTQPGGEQFF. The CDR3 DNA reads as TGTGCCAGTAGTAGGACACAACCGGGAGGTGAGCAGTTCTTC.

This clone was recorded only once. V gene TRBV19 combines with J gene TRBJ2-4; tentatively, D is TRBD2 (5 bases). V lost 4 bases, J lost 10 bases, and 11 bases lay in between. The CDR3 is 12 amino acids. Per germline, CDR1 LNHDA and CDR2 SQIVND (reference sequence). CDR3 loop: CASSTNPGIQYF. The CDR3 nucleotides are TGTGCCAGTAGTACCAATCCGGGGATTCAGTACTTC.

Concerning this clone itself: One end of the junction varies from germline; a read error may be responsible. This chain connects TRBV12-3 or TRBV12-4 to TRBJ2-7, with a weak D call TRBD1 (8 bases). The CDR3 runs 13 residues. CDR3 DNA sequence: TGTGCCAGCAGTCCATGGGATGGACAGGGACTACACTTC. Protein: CASSPWDGQGLHF.

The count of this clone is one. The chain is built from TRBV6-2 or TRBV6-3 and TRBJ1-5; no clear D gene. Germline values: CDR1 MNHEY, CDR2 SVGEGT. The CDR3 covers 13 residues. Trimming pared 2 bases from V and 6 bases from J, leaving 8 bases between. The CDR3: CASSYQEAQPQHF. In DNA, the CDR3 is TGTGCCAGCAGTTACCAAGAGGCTCAGCCCCAGCATTTT.

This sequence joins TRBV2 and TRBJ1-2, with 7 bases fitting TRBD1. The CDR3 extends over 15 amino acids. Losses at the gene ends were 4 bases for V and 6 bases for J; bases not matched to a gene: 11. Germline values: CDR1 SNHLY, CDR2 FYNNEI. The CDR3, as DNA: TGTGCCAGCAGTGTACGAGGGACAGTTGAGAATGGCTACACCTTC. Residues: CASSVRGTVENGYTF.

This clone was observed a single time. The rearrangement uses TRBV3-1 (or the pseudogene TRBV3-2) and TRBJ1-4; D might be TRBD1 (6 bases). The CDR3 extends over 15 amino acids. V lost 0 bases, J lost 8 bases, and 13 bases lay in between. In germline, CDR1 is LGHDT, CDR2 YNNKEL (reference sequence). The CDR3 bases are TGTGCCAGCAGCCAAGAAGGGGGATACGGAGAAAAACTGTTTTTT. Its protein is CASSQEGGYGEKLFF.

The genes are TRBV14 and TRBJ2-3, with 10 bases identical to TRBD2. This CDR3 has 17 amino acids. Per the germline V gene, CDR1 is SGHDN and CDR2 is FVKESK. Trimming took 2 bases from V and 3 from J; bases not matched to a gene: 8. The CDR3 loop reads CASSQFLAGGQTDTQYF. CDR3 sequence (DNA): TGTGCCAGCAGCCAATTTTTAGCGGGGGGACAGACAGATACGCAGTATTTT. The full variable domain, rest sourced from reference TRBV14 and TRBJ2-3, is EAGVTQFPSHSVIEKGQTVTLRCDPISGHDNLYWYRRVMGKEIKFLLHFVKESKQDESGMPNNRFLAERTGGTYSTLKVQPAELEDSGVYFCASSQFLAGGQTDTQYFGPGTRLTVL.

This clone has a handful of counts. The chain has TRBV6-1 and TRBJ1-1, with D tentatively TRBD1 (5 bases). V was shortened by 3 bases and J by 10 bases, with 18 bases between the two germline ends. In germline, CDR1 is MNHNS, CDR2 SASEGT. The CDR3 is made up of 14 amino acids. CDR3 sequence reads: CASSDVGGPSSAFF. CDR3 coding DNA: TGTGCCAGCAGTGACGTGGGGGGTCCCTCCTCAGCTTTCTTT.